These T cell receptor beta chains were read from a single sample in a study of blood T cell repertoires in COVID-19. Sequencing used immunoSEQ multiplex PCR; TCRdb keeps in-frame clones, though not all of them. The sample records 140,000 or so clones, more than 75% being singletons. Sample: peripheral blood. The receptor set was obtained from a woman aged 80 or over with acute or convalescent COVID-19. The CDR3 runs from the conserved cysteine through the conserved F or W. Each record gives: clone size, D gene, J gene, V gene, CDR3 DNA, CDR3 protein. A D gene is named only where the DNA matches it firmly. Expanded clones get a size class; other rows say once, few or many, or leave the size out.

.	.	TRBJ2-7	TRBV28	TGTGCCAGCAGATTCCGAGGGGGCGGGATCTCCTACGAGCAGTACTTC	CASRFRGGGISYEQYF
.	.	TRBJ2-3	TRBV10-1	TGCGCCAGCAGTGAGGATGGGGGCTCAGATACGCAGTATTTT	CASSEDGGSDTQYF
.	.	TRBJ1-3	TRBV5-1	TGCGCCAGCAGCTTGGGCAGGGAAGGGGCTGGAAACACCATATATTTT	CASSLGREGAGNTIYF
.	.	TRBJ2-7	TRBV5-1	TGCGCCAGCAGCGGACAATGGGCGCGCGAGCAGTACTTC	CASSGQWAREQYF
.	.	TRBJ1-1	TRBV28	TGTGCCAGCAGTTTGGGACAAAACACTGAAGCTTTCTTT	CASSLGQNTEAFF
.	.	TRBJ1-1	TRBV5-1	TGCGCCAGCAGCCCAAGTCCAGGGGAGAGTGAAGCTTTCTTT	CASSPSPGESEAFF
.	TRBD1	TRBJ2-7	TRBV27	TGTGCCAGCAGTTTCGCGACAGGGGCCCATCCCTACGAGCAGTACTTC	CASSFATGAHPYEQYF
.	.	TRBJ2-3	TRBV18	TGTGCCAGCTCACTCAGGGCGGGCACAGATACGCAGTATTTT	CASSLRAGTDTQYF
.	.	TRBJ2-7	TRBV24-1	TGTGCCACCAGTGATTTGCCTCCAGGGAGGACAACCTACGAGCAGTACTTC	CATSDLPPGRTTYEQYF
.	.	TRBJ2-1	TRBV6-6	TGTGCCAGCAGTAACCGGGACTCCCTCTACAATGAGCAGTTCTTC	CASSNRDSLYNEQFF
.	TRBD1	TRBJ1-1	TRBV19	TGTGCCAGTAGGGACAGGGGCAACACTGAAGCTTTCTTT	CASRDRGNTEAFF
.	.	TRBJ1-3	TRBV30	TGTGCCCGAACGCGGGGGGCCGGAAACACCATATATTTT	CARTRGAGNTIYF
.	.	TRBJ1-6	TRBV7-9	TGTGCCAGCAGCGTCAGTTTATTCTCACCCCTCCACTTT	CASSVSLFSPLHF
.	TRBD1	TRBJ1-5	TRBV19	TGTGCCAGTATGGACAGGGGCTACAATCAGCCCCAGCATTTT	CASMDRGYNQPQHF
few	TRBD1	TRBJ2-5	TRBV4-1	TGCGCCAGCAGCCAAGTCAACAGGGGGTTAGAGACCCAGTACTTC	CASSQVNRGLETQYF
few	.	TRBJ1-5	TRBV18	TGTGCCAGCTCACCACGGGGGGATCAGCCCCAGCATTTT	CASSPRGDQPQHF
.	.	TRBJ2-5	TRBV15	TGTGCCACCAGCAGATCGGGGACTCTGGGGACCCAGTACTTC	CATSRSGTLGTQYF
.	TRBD1	TRBJ1-6	TRBV2	TGTGCCAGCGGAGGGACAGGGGCGAATTCACCCCTCCACTTT	CASGGTGANSPLHF
.	.	TRBJ2-5	TRBV5-4	TGTGCCAGCAGCTTGGACCAGCGGCAAGAGACCCAGTACTTC	CASSLDQRQETQYF
.	.	TRBJ2-5	TRBV2	TGTGCCAGCAGTGATAAGGGCAGGGGGGTAGGCCAGTACTTC	CASSDKGRGVGQYF
once	TRBD1	TRBJ1-5	TRBV30	TGTGCCTGGAGCGGTGGGACAGTCGCCGAGCCCCAGCATTTT	CAWSGGTVAEPQHF
once	.	TRBJ2-5	TRBV7-3	TGTGCCAGCAGCTTAAGGAGGGTAGCTCCCCAGTACTTC	CASSLRRVAPQYF
.	.	TRBJ1-2	TRBV30	TGTGCCTGGAGTCCCGGACACTTCTATGGCTACACCTTC	CAWSPGHFYGYTF
few	TRBD2	TRBJ2-7	TRBV5-1	TGCGCCAGCAGCTTGGCAGGGACTACCTACGAGCAGTACTTC	CASSLAGTTYEQYF
.	.	TRBJ1-2	TRBV6-5	TGTGCCAGCACTCGCAGTATCAACTATGGCTACACCTTC	CASTRSINYGYTF
.	TRBD1	TRBJ2-1	TRBV5-4	TGTGCCAGCAGCTCCAACCAGCAGACAGGGGACAATGAGCAGTTCTTC	CASSSNQQTGDNEQFF
.	TRBD2	TRBJ2-1	TRBV29-1	TGCAGCGTTGACCCTAGCGGGGTTCTCTACAATGAGCAGTTCTTC	CSVDPSGVLYNEQFF
.	TRBD1	TRBJ1-2	TRBV6-1	TGTGCCAGCAGTGAAGGTCACAGGGGCTGGGGCTACACCTTC	CASSEGHRGWGYTF
few	.	TRBJ2-7	TRBV2	TGTGCCAGCACCGCTTCGACACCGAGAGGGGAGCAGTACTTC	CASTASTPRGEQYF
.	TRBD2	TRBJ2-3	TRBV3-1/TRBV3-2	TGTGCCAGCAGCCCGCGGGGGGGCCGGACGGATACGCAGTATTTT	CASSPRGGRTDTQYF
few	TRBD1	TRBJ1-5	TRBV7-6	TGTGCCAGCAGTAACAGGGGCAGGGGAATCAATCAGCCCCAGCATTTT	CASSNRGRGINQPQHF
once	.	TRBJ2-7	TRBV10-3	TGTGCCATCAGTGATGAAGGGGTAGCGGCCTCCTACGAGCAGTACTTC	CAISDEGVAASYEQYF
.	.	TRBJ2-1	TRBV11-2	TGTGCCAGCAGCTTAGGAGGACAGAGATACAATGAGCAGTTCTTC	CASSLGGQRYNEQFF
.	TRBD2	TRBJ2-1	TRBV7-2	TGTGCCAGCAGCTTAGAAGGGACTAGCGGCTACAATGAGCAGTTCTTC	CASSLEGTSGYNEQFF
.	TRBD2	TRBJ2-1	TRBV7-6	TGTGCCAGCAGCTTCAATAGCGGGGGGTACAATGAGCAGTTCTTC	CASSFNSGGYNEQFF
.	.	TRBJ2-7	TRBV2	TGTGCCAGCAGACGGGGATACGAGCAGTACTTC	CASRRGYEQYF
.	.	TRBJ1-2	TRBV5-1	TGCGCCAGCAGCTTGGTACAGGTGGGAGGCGGCTACACCTTC	CASSLVQVGGGYTF
.	.	TRBJ2-7	TRBV27	TGTGCCAGCAGTCCCTCCTATGGACTCCGGGAGCAGTACTTC	CASSPSYGLREQYF
once	TRBD2	TRBJ2-2	TRBV5-6	TGTGCCAGCAGCGCGCGGGAGGGCCTTGGCACCGGGGAGCTGTTTTTT	CASSAREGLGTGELFF
.	TRBD1	TRBJ1-2	TRBV29-1	TGCAGCGTTGAGGTCAGGGGGAAGGATGGCTACACCTTC	CSVEVRGKDGYTF
.	.	TRBJ2-7	TRBV11-2	TGTGCCAGCAGCGCGGGACTCCAGCCCTACGAGCAGTACTTC	CASSAGLQPYEQYF
.	.	TRBJ1-5	TRBV27	TGTGCCAGCAGGGAGCGGGACGGTATGAGGCCCCAGCATTTT	CASRERDGMRPQHF
.	TRBD1	TRBJ2-5	TRBV3-1/TRBV3-2	TGTGCCAGCAGCCCCCATCGGACAGGTCAAGAGACCCAGTACTTC	CASSPHRTGQETQYF
.	TRBD2	TRBJ2-3	TRBV2	TGTGCCAGCAGCCGCAGCGGGGCTACCACAGATACGCAGTATTTT	CASSRSGATTDTQYF
few	TRBD1	TRBJ1-1	TRBV2	TGTGCCAGCAGTGAAATGACAGGGGGACGAGCTTTCTTT	CASSEMTGGRAFF
.	TRBD2	TRBJ2-7	TRBV5-1	TGCGCCAGCAGCTTCAGCGGGGGAACCTACGAGCAGTACTTC	CASSFSGGTYEQYF
.	.	TRBJ2-5	TRBV7-3	TGTGCCAGCAGCTTAACCAACCAAGAGACCCAGTACTTC	CASSLTNQETQYF
.	.	TRBJ2-7	TRBV21-1	TGTGCCAGCAGCAAAGTGGGCAGGATCTACGAGCAGTACTTC	CASSKVGRIYEQYF
.	.	TRBJ2-7	TRBV2	TGTGCCAGCATAGGCGGAACCTACGAGCAGTACTTC	CASIGGTYEQYF
.	TRBD2	TRBJ2-1	TRBV9	TGTGCCAGCAGCCTGGGACTAGCGGGGGCTTACAATGAGCAGTTCTTC	CASSLGLAGAYNEQFF
.	TRBD1	TRBJ2-3	TRBV30	TGTGCCTGGAGCCTAGGACAGGCCAGCACAGATACGCAGTATTTT	CAWSLGQASTDTQYF
.	TRBD1	TRBJ1-6	TRBV27	TGTGCCAGCAGCCGACAGGGCCCCTCTTACACCCTCCACTTT	CASSRQGPSYTLHF
.	TRBD1	TRBJ2-2	TRBV5-1	TGCGCCAGCAGCTCCTCGGGACAGGGCAGAGCGAACACCGGGGAGCTGTTTTTT	CASSSSGQGRANTGELFF